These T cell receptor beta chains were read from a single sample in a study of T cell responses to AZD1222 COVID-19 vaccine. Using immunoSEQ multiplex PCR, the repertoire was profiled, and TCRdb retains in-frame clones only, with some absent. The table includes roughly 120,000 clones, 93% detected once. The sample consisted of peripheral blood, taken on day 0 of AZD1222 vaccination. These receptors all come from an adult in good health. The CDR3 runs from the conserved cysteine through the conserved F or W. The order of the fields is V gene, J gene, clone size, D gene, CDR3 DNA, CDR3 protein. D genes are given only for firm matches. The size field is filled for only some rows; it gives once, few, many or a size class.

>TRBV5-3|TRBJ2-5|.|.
TGTGCCAGAAGCTCCCTCGGCCGGGACATAAAGTACTTC
CARSSLGRDIKYF
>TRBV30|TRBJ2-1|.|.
TGTGCCTGGAGTGTAGCGGGCGATGAGCAGTTCTTC
CAWSVAGDEQFF
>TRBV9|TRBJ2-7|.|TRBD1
TGTGCCAGCAGCGTAGATGGGACAGTCCCCTACGAGCAGTACTTC
CASSVDGTVPYEQYF
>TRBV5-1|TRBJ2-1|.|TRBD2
TGCGCCAGCAGCTTTGGCGGGAGGTTGAATGAGCAGTTCTTC
CASSFGGRLNEQFF
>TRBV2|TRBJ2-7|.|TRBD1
TGTGCCAGCAGGAGAAACACCGGGACAGGGGCTCTAGCCTACGAGCAGTACTTC
CASRRNTGTGALAYEQYF
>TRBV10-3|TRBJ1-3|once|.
TGTGCCATCAGTGAGAACGGATCCCCTGGAAACACCATATATTTT
CAISENGSPGNTIYF
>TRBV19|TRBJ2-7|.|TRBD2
TGTGCCAGTAGTATGGGGCTAGCGGGATTCTACTTGCAGTACTTC
CASSMGLAGFYLQYF
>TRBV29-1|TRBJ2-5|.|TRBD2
TGCAGCGTTGGGATGGCCCGGGGGGACCAGTACTTC
CSVGMARGDQYF
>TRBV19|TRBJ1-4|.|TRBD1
TGTGCCACGCTAAAAACAGGGGGTGAAAAACTGTTTTTT
CATLKTGGEKLFF
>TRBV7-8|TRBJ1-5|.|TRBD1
TGTGCCAGCAGCTTATGGCGGACAGGGAATCAGCCCCAGCATTTT
CASSLWRTGNQPQHF
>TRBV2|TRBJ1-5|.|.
TGTGCCAGCACCGAAATTAGGTCTCAGCCCCAGCATTTT
CASTEIRSQPQHF
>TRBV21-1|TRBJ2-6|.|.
TGTGCCAGCAGCAAACGGAGGGGCGAAGGAGGGAGCTCTGGGGCCAACGTCCTGACTTTC
CASSKRRGEGGSSGANVLTF
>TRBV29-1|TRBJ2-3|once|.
TGCAGCGTTGGGCCTCCTGCAGGTGATACGCAGTATTTT
CSVGPPAGDTQYF
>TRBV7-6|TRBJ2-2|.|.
TGTGCCAGCAGCTTAGAACCGAGCCTACTGACCGGGGAGCTGTTTTTT
CASSLEPSLLTGELFF
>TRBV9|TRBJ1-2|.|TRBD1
TGTGCCAGCAGCGTAGTCCAGGGGGTAGGCTACACCTTC
CASSVVQGVGYTF
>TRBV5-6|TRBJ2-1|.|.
TGTGCCAGCAGCTTGCCGGACTCTTACAATGAGCAGTTCTTC
CASSLPDSYNEQFF
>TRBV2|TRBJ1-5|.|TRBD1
TGTGCCAGCAGTGGATACAGGGGTTACCAGCCCCAGCATTTT
CASSGYRGYQPQHF
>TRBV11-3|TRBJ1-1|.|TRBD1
TGTGCCAGCAGCTTGGGACAGGGGGAGAACACTGAAGCTTTCTTT
CASSLGQGENTEAFF
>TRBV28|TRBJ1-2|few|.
TGTGCCAGCAGTACTCCGGTAATCTATGGCTACACCTTC
CASSTPVIYGYTF
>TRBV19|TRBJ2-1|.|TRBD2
TGTGCCAGTAGGCACGCCGGACTAGCGGGAGGAATGAAGTACAATGAGCAGTTCTTC
CASRHAGLAGGMKYNEQFF
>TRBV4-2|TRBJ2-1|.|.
TGTGCCAGCAGCCCCGGCGGTAGCGGTGACCCCTACAATGAGCAGTTCTTC
CASSPGGSGDPYNEQFF
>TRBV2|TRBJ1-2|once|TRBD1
TGTGCCAGCAGTCGGGACAGAGGAAACTATGGCTACACCTTC
CASSRDRGNYGYTF